The T cell receptor (beta chain) under discussion was sequenced for a study of blood T cell repertoires in COVID-19. The overall study: Samples of COVID-19 (acute and convalescent) were obtained from the United States, Italy and Spain. T cells, B-cell-depleted T cells, or PBMCs supplied cDNA or gDNA.

The CDR3 is 14 residues long. The germline V gene has CDR1 KGHSH and CDR2 LQKENI. With 3 bases removed from V and 4 bases from J, the gap between germline ends came to 10 bases. Original data processing: Reference gene primers were amplified, and this amplification served to estimate nucleated cell counts. Produced via immunoSEQ multiplex PCR; TCRdb's table is partial and in-frame only. That table supplies the V and J calls and clone size; D and trimming were determined from the DNA. The profile shows approximately 110,000 clones, about 86% of them singletons. Remarks on this clone: This specimen includes other DNA sequences encoding the same CDR3.

This clonotype originated in a woman aged 45-59 years with active or convalescent COVID-19. The chain uses TRBV18 and TRBJ1-5, with a possible D match to TRBD1 (6 bases). Sequences were obtained from peripheral blood. The CDR3 region is CASSPTQGNQPQHF. The CDR3 DNA follows: TGTGCCAGCTCACCGACTCAGGGGAATCAGCCCCAGCATTTT.